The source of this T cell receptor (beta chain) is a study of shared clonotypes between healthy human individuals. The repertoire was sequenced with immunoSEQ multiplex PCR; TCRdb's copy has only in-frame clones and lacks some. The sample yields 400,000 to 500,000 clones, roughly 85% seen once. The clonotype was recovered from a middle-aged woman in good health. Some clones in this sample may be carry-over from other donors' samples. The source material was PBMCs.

The chain's CDR3 is CASNLAGGRENEQFF. CDR3 DNA: TGTGCCTCAAATTTAGCGGGAGGTAGGGAAAATGAGCAGTTCTTC. This chain uses TRBV25-1 with TRBJ2-1, with TRBD2 matching over 10 bases. The CDR3 has 15 residues. Germline trimming cut 11 bases from V and 7 bases from J; bases unmatched to any gene: 14. Germline V gene data show CDR1 as MGHDK and CDR2 as SYGVNS.